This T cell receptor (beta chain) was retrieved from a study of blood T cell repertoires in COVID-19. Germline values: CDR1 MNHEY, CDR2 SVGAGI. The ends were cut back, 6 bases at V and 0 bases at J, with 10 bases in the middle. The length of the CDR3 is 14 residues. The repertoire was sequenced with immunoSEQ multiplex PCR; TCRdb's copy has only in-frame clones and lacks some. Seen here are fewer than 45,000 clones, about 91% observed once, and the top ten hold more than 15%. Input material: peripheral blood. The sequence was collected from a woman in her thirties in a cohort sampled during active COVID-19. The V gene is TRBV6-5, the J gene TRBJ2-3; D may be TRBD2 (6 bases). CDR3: CASSPGTSTDTQYF. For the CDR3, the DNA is TGTGCCAGCAGCCCCGGGACTAGCACAGATACGCAGTATTTT.